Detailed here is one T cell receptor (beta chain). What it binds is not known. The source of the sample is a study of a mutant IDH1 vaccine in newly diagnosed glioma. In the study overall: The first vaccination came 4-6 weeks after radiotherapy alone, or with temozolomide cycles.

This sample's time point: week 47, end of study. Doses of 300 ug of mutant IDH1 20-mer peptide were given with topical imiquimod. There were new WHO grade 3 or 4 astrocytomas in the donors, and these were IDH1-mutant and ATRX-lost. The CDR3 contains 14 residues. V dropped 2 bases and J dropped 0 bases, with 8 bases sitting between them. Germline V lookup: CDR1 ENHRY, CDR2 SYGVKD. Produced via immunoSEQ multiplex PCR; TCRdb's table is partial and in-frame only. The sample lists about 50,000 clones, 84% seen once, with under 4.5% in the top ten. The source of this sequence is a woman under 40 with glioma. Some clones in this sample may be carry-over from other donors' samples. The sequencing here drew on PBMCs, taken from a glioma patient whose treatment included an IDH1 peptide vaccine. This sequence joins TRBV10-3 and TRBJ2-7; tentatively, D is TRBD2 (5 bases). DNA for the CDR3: TGTGCCATCAGTGAGGAGGGTTTCTCCTACGAGCAGTACTTC. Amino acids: CAISEEGFSYEQYF.